The rows below give T cell receptor beta chains drawn from one sample of a study of blood T cell repertoires in COVID-19. TCRdb keeps only in-frame clones here, not all; method: immunoSEQ multiplex PCR. The sample records 100,000 to 150,000 clones, roughly nine tenths being singletons. Sequencing was carried out using peripheral blood. The receptors were gathered from a man aged 50 to 59 with active COVID-19. Each CDR3 is given with its conserved first and last residue. The D gene is left open where the match is weak. Clone size is not always given. Where it is, it says once, few, many or a class for expanded clones.

TRBV10-3	NA	TRBJ2-1	15	TRBD2	TGTGCCATCAGTGGTGGCGGGAGGACCTACAATGAGCAGTTCTTC	CAISGGGRTYNEQFF
TRBV27	NA	TRBJ2-3	16	NA	TGTGCCAGCATGTCTCTATGGGGGGGGCGGACAGATACGCAGTATTTT	CASMSLWGGRTDTQYF
TRBV30	few	TRBJ2-2	15	NA	TGTGCCTGGGGTCGGGGACTGACGAACACCGGGGAGCTGTTTTTT	CAWGRGLTNTGELFF
TRBV7-8	NA	TRBJ1-3	14	NA	TGTGCCAGCAGCGTCCAGGCATCTGGAAACACCATATATTTT	CASSVQASGNTIYF
TRBV7-6	NA	TRBJ2-3	15	TRBD2	TGTGCCAGCAGCTTACTAGCGGGGGGCACAGATACGCAGTATTTT	CASSLLAGGTDTQYF
TRBV7-2	NA	TRBJ2-3	12	TRBD1	TGTGCCAGCAGCTTATCGACAGGGGGACAGTATTTT	CASSLSTGGQYF
TRBV19	NA	TRBJ2-1	15	NA	TGTGCCAGTAGTATAGCCTCCAGGGGGGTCAATGAGCAGTTCTTC	CASSIASRGVNEQFF
TRBV3-1/TRBV3-2	few	TRBJ2-5	17	NA	TGTGCCAGCAGCCAACCTCCAATTGGGGGCGGTGGGGAGACCCAGTACTTC	CASSQPPIGGGGETQYF
TRBV5-1	NA	TRBJ1-1	13	NA	TGCGCCAGCAGCGAAATGCGGAACACTGAAGCTTTCTTT	CASSEMRNTEAFF
TRBV19	once	TRBJ1-1	15	TRBD1	TGTGCCAGTAGTATTGGACAGGGGCTGAACACTGAAGCTTTCTTT	CASSIGQGLNTEAFF
TRBV5-1	NA	TRBJ2-5	14	TRBD2	TGCGCCAGCAGCCTGACCGGGACTACAGAGACCCAGTACTTC	CASSLTGTTETQYF
TRBV2	few	TRBJ1-4	14	NA	TGTGCCAGCACCGGCGGCGGAGCTAATGAAAAACTGTTTTTT	CASTGGGANEKLFF
TRBV7-9	NA	TRBJ1-2	14	NA	TGTGCCAGCAGCTTACTACAGCTTAACTATGGCTACACCTTC	CASSLLQLNYGYTF
TRBV3-1/TRBV3-2	few	TRBJ2-2	16	NA	TGTGCCAGCAGCCAAGAGGCCAGGGCGGACACCGGGGAGCTGTTTTTT	CASSQEARADTGELFF
TRBV6-5	NA	TRBJ1-1	16	TRBD1	TGTGCCAGCAGATACAGGGGTAGGGGAATGAACACTGAAGCTTTCTTT	CASRYRGRGMNTEAFF
TRBV7-9	NA	TRBJ1-2	13	NA	TGTGCCAGCAGTCCCGACAGACCCGATGGCTACACCTTC	CASSPDRPDGYTF
TRBV5-6	NA	TRBJ2-3	18	TRBD2	TGTGCCAGCAGCTTGAGTCTAGCGGGGAGACCTAGCACAGATACGCAGTATTTT	CASSLSLAGRPSTDTQYF